This passage covers 13 T cell receptor beta chains from one sample sequenced in a study of blood T cell repertoires in COVID-19. Libraries were prepared by immunoSEQ multiplex PCR; TCRdb keeps only in-frame clonotypes and omits some of them. The repertoire has 150,000 to 200,000 clones, about nine tenths of them found once; the top ten carry approximately 9%. The source material was PBMCs or T cells enriched from blood (not recorded which). Source of these receptors: a woman younger than 35 who had recovered from COVID-19.

CDR3 nucleotides: TGTGCCAGCAGCTCTAGCGGGAGGCAACTCTCCTACAATGAGCAGTTCTTC. Translating gives CASSSSGRQLSYNEQFF. The chain employs TRBV7-6 and TRBJ2-1; 11 bases fit TRBD2. CDR3 size: 17 residues. Trimming at V came to 4 bases and at J to 0 bases, leaving 5 bases not matched to a gene. Germline CDR1 SGHVS, CDR2 FNYEAQ.

This chain joins TRBV19 and TRBJ2-5; TRBD1 matches 9 bases. The ends lost 1 base at V and 5 bases at J; junction bases unmatched: 5. The V gene's germline CDR1 is LNHDA and CDR2 SQIVND (reference sequence). The CDR3 length is 15 residues. DNA for the CDR3: TGTGCCAGTAGTATAGGGAACAGGGGGCGGGAGACCCAGTACTTC. This codes for CASSIGNRGRETQYF.

This clone appeared a few times. The genes are TRBV28 and TRBJ1-2; the D gene is possibly TRBD1 (5 bases). The CDR3 contains 16 residues. Germline values: CDR1 MDHEN, CDR2 SYDVKM. Trimming left V 6 bases short and J 3 bases short, with 20 bases between. The CDR3 region is CASRSVWQGSDYGYTF. The CDR3 DNA is TGTGCCAGCAGGAGTGTCTGGCAGGGTTCTGACTATGGCTACACCTTC.

This chain joins TRBV5-4 and TRBJ1-2; D gene ambiguous. Deletions cut 2 bases from V and 0 bases from J, with 5 bases between. Looked up from germline, CDR1 is SGHNT and CDR2 is YYREEE (reference sequence). This CDR3 comprises 13 residues. CDR3 sequence reads: CASSFVSNYGYTF. DNA of the CDR3: TGTGCCAGCAGCTTTGTATCTAACTATGGCTACACCTTC.

V usage is TRBV28 and J usage is TRBJ2-7; TRBD1 aligns across 8 bases. The J segment lost 1 base and the V segment lost 5 bases, leaving 4 bases of the junction unmatched. The germline gives CDR1 MDHEN, CDR2 SYDVKM. The CDR3 covers 14 residues. The CDR3 nucleotides read TGTGCCAGCAGTATCACAGGGGGTTCCTACGAGCAGTACTTC. Translated, it gives CASSITGGSYEQYF.

This clone was seen a few times. The chain has TRBV27 and TRBJ1-5; D is unresolved. This CDR3 has 15 residues. Germline CDR1 reads MNHEY; CDR2 reads SMNVEV (reference sequence). V was shortened by 2 bases and J by 0 bases, with 8 bases between the two germline ends. DNA of the CDR3: TGTGCCAGCAGTTTAGCGGCGGCTAGCAATCAGCCCCAGCATTTT. It yields the protein CASSLAAASNQPQHF.

This sequence joins TRBV19 and TRBJ2-2; tentative D call: TRBD2 (7 bases). Trimming took 4 bases from V and 7 from J, leaving 22 bases between them. The germline V gene has CDR1 LNHDA and CDR2 SQIVND (reference sequence). The CDR3 has 17 residues. The CDR3 is CASSTPRGGKGRGELFF. CDR3 in DNA: TGTGCCAGTAGTACCCCGAGGGGGGGTAAGGGCCGCGGGGAGCTGTTTTTT.

The chain employs TRBV20-1 and TRBJ2-3, with 7 bases matching TRBD2. V shed 3 bases and J 4 bases; nucleotides not matched to a gene: 7. Germline CDR1 and CDR2: DFQATT and SNEGSKA (reference sequence). This CDR3 region has 14 residues. Here the CDR3 reads CSASVAGVADTQYF. CDR3 DNA sequence: TGCAGTGCTAGTGTGGCGGGGGTGGCAGATACGCAGTATTTT.

The chain employs TRBV6-2 or TRBV6-3 and TRBJ2-5; possible D gene TRBD2, 6 bases. The germline gives CDR1 MNHEY, CDR2 SVGEGT. V lost 5 bases to trimming and J lost 5 bases, with 6 bases between them. CDR3 length: 11 residues. CDR3: CASSGGETQYF. CDR3 nucleotides: TGTGCCAGCAGTGGGGGGGAGACCCAGTACTTC.

The chain couples TRBV6-5 to TRBJ2-7, with 10 positions matching TRBD2. The CDR3 extends over 14 amino acids. CDR1 is MNHEY, CDR2 SVGAGI, per germline. Trimming took 5 bases from V and 5 from J; bases not matched to a gene: 6. CDR3 nucleotide sequence: TGTGCCAGCAGTCGGGCTAGCGGGAGAGACGAGCAGTACTTC. Its protein product is CASSRASGRDEQYF.

The CDR3 loop reads CASSPSESNGYTF. CDR3 DNA sequence: TGTGCCAGCTCACCCTCTGAGTCCAATGGCTACACCTTC. This rearrangement joins TRBV18 to TRBJ1-2; D uncertain. Trimming shortened V by 3 bases and J by 6 bases, and 11 bases separated the two germline ends. Germline V gives CDR1 KGHSH, CDR2 LQKENI. The CDR3 contains 13 residues.

This clone was seen only a few times. This rearrangement joins TRBV19 to TRBJ1-3, with D perhaps matching TRBD1 (5 bases). The V and J ends lost 5 bases and 1 base respectively, with 12 bases between them. The length of the CDR3 is 15 residues. In germline, CDR1 is LNHDA, CDR2 SQIVND (reference sequence). CDR3 bases: TGTGCCAGTAGTCCCTCGACAGATTCTGGAAACACCATATATTTT. Residues: CASSPSTDSGNTIYF.

The rearrangement links TRBV18 to TRBJ2-7, with TRBD1 matching over 11 bases. The CDR3 contains 16 residues. Trimming removed 1 base from V and 6 bases from J; junction bases left unmatched: 8. Germline V gene lookup returns CDR1 KGHSH and CDR2 LQKENI. The CDR3 DNA sequence: TGTGCCAGCTCACCACGGGAAGGGACAGGGGGGCGCGAGCAGTACTTC. Translated: CASSPREGTGGREQYF. The variable domain in full, with the rest retrieved from reference TRBV18 and TRBJ2-7, is NAGVMQNPRHLVRRRGQEARLRCSPMKGHSHVYWYRQLPEEGLKFMVYLQKENIIDESGMPKERFSAEFPKEGPSILRIQQVVRGDSAAYFCASSPREGTGGREQYFGPGTRLTVT.